This is a list of T cell receptor beta chains from one sample in a study of shared clonotypes between healthy human individuals. Measured with immunoSEQ multiplex PCR; TCRdb has only the in-frame clones, and not every one. The sample consists of around 610,000 clones, about 96% of them appearing once. The sample comprised naive CD8+ T cells sorted from blood. The receptor set was obtained from a woman aged 30 to 39 in good health. Both conserved end residues are part of each CDR3. D genes are given only for firm matches. The size entry is marked missing in some rows and otherwise reads once, few, many or a size class.

V	size	D	J	DNA	CDR3
TRBV10-1	.	.	TRBJ2-3	TGCGCCAGCAGTGATATAGAGCTCGTAGATACGCAGTATTTT	CASSDIELVDTQYF
TRBV6-1	.	.	TRBJ1-5	TGTGCCAGCAGGCGTGGGTCCAACAGGAGGGAGCCCCAGCATTTT	CASRRGSNRREPQHF
TRBV19	.	.	TRBJ2-2	TGTGCCAGTATCAGAAACACCGGGGAGCTGTTTTTT	CASIRNTGELFF
TRBV14	.	.	TRBJ2-2	TGTGCCAGCAGCCCGGCTGGACACAAGACCATCACCGGGGAGCTGTTTTTT	CASSPAGHKTITGELFF
TRBV5-4	.	TRBD2	TRBJ2-2	TGTGCCAGCAGCGTGGGCCCTGTCCGCGGGAGGGACACCGGGGAGCTGTTTTTT	CASSVGPVRGRDTGELFF
TRBV10-3	once	TRBD1	TRBJ2-7	TGTGCCATCAGTGAGTCGCAGGGACAGGGGCTCTACGAGCAGTACTTC	CAISESQGQGLYEQYF
TRBV27	once	.	TRBJ2-7	TGTGCCAGCAGTTTATCTTGGGGTTACGAGCAGTACTTC	CASSLSWGYEQYF
TRBV28	.	TRBD2	TRBJ2-3	TGTGCCAGCAGTTTACTAGCGGGAGATCCGACAGATACGCAGTATTTT	CASSLLAGDPTDTQYF
TRBV11-2	.	TRBD2	TRBJ2-7	TGTGCCAGCAGCATCACCGGGACTAGCTTGGACGAGCAGTACTTC	CASSITGTSLDEQYF
TRBV5-6	.	.	TRBJ2-7	TGTGCCAGCAGCACAGGGAACCCTTACGAGCAGTACTTC	CASSTGNPYEQYF
TRBV5-6	.	.	TRBJ1-5	TGTGCCAGCAGCTTGGGCGTAAATCAGCCCCAGCATTTT	CASSLGVNQPQHF
TRBV29-1	once	.	TRBJ1-2	TGCAGCGTTTCCTTCAGGTCGGGGTTCTATGGCTACACCTTC	CSVSFRSGFYGYTF
TRBV29-1	once	.	TRBJ1-2	TGCAGCGTTGAGGCGGGTGGTTACTATGGCTACACCTTC	CSVEAGGYYGYTF
TRBV4-1	.	TRBD2	TRBJ2-7	TGCGCCAGCAGCCAATTCTTTAGTGCGGGGGACTACGAGCAGTACTTC	CASSQFFSAGDYEQYF
TRBV27	.	.	TRBJ2-1	TGTGCCAGCAGTGATAGCTCCTACAATGAGCAGTTCTTC	CASSDSSYNEQFF
TRBV30	.	.	TRBJ2-6	TGTGCCTGGAGTAAGGGGACCGGGGCCAACGTCCTGACTTTC	CAWSKGTGANVLTF
TRBV27	once	.	TRBJ2-7	TGTGCCAGCGGGCCCGGGACGGATACCTACGAGCAGTACTTC	CASGPGTDTYEQYF
TRBV14	.	TRBD1	TRBJ1-2	TGTGCCAGCAGCCATTCCGGGACAGGGAGAGGCTACACCTTC	CASSHSGTGRGYTF
TRBV7-6	.	.	TRBJ2-7	TGTGCCAGCAGCTTAGTGCCCTACGAGCAGTACTTC	CASSLVPYEQYF
TRBV29-1	.	.	TRBJ2-1	TGCAGCGTTGAAAGGGATAGCGGAGAGCAGTTCTTC	CSVERDSGEQFF
TRBV28	.	.	TRBJ2-1	TGTGCCAGCAGGACGGGGGTAAACAATGAGCAGTTCTTC	CASRTGVNNEQFF
TRBV6-5	.	.	TRBJ2-5	TGTGCCAGCAGTTACTCATCACAGGAGACCCAGTACTTC	CASSYSSQETQYF